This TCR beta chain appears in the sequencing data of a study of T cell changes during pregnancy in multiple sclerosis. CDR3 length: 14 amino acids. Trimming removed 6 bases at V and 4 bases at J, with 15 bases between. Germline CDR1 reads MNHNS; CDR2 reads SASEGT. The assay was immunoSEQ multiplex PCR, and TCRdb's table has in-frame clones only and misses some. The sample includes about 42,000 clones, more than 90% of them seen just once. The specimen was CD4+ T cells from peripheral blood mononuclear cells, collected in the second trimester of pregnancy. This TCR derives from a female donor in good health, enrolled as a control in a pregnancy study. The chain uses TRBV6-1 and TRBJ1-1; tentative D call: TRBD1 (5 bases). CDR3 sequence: CASSRQGKGTEAFF. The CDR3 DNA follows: TGTGCCAGCAGCCGCCAGGGAAAGGGCACTGAAGCTTTCTTT.